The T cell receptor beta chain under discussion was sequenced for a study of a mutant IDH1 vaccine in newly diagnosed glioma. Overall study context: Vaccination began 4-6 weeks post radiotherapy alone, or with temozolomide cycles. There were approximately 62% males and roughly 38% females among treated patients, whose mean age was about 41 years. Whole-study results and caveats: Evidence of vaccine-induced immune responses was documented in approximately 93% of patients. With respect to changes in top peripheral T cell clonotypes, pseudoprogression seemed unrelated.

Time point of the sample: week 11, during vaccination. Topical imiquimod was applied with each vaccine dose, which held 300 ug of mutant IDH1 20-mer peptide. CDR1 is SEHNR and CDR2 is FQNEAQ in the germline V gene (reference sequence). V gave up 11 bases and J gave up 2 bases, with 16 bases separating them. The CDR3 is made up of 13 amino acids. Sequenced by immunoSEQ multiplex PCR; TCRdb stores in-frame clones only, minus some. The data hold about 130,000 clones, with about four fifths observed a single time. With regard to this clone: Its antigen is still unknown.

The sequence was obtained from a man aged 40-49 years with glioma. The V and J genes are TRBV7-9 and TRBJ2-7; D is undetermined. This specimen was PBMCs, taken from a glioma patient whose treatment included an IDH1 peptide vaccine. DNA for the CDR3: TGTGCCGGAACCACCCTAACGGCCTACGAGCAGTACTTC. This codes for CAGTTLTAYEQYF.